This T cell receptor (beta chain) came from a study of cytomegalovirus exposure and HLA in healthy donors. For the study at large: A data release that came early held 75 million to 85 million unique TCRs from HLA-typed donors. Study-level findings and limits: Associated with cytomegalovirus, according to the listing, were 150 to 200 TCR beta chains.

The study ran its PCR with 60 Vbeta and 13 Jbeta primers. Per the original methods: Later reanalysis found 80 million or so unique TCR beta chains, around 10 million of them shared. Sequenced by immunoSEQ multiplex PCR; TCRdb stores in-frame clones only, minus some. The DNA gave D and trimming, while V, J and clone size come from that table. The table has about 130,000 clones, almost 85% seen once. While unrecorded immune exposures were likely, the donors were nominally healthy when sampled. Between the trimmed V and J ends, which lost 2 bases and 6 bases, there was a span of 4 bases. CDR1 is MNHEY and CDR2 is SVGAGI in the germline V gene. CDR3 length: 12 residues. Remarks on this clone: Its antigen is currently unknown.

The receptor was isolated from a boy aged 2 to 9 in good health and CMV-seronegative. Sequencing input: PBMCs. The J gene is TRBJ2-2, the V gene TRBV6-5; D gene uncertain. DNA of the CDR3: TGTGCCAGCAGTTACGTCGCCGGGGAGCTGTTTTTT. Protein: CASSYVAGELFF.